This paragraph reports one T cell receptor beta chain. The target of this receptor is not known. Base qualities are not at hand, and no much larger clone is one base apart. According to the germline V gene (reference sequence), CDR1 reads MNHEY and CDR2 reads SMNVEV. Spanning cysteine to phenylalanine, the CDR3 consists of 14 amino acids. CDR3 DNA only is kept here, 42 bases in frame from base 1. At the junction V is shortened by 4 bases and J by 3 bases, with 12 bases in between. This record comes from a study of brain T cells in children with intractable seizures (dated by TCRdb to the early 2020s). Regarding the complete study: Resected brain tissue from 45 to 60 pediatric epilepsy surgery cases was first screened for immune gene transcripts using a NanoString immunology panel. Among the approximately 12 selected surgery cases, eight also had pre-surgery blood sequenced, leaving four with brain tissue only. Results and caveats for the whole study, not just this receptor: Viral specificity was inferred only from CDR3 sequence similarity, and patients' HCMV serostatus was unknown. Because sequencing depth was different between pre-surgery and post-surgery blood, clones absent from the pre-surgery sample may reflect undersampling.

The immunoSEQ assay was used to generate TCR beta chain sequences from genomic DNA. The paper's processing steps were these. CDR3 sequences that did not begin with the conserved framework cysteine at position 104 were removed manually. Clonality was calculated as one minus the normalized Shannon's Diversity Index, with values ranging from 0 (maximal diversity) to 1 (oligoclonal). Chi-squared comparison-of-proportions tests were used to check whether the frequency of the same CDR3 differed between samples, for example brain versus blood. Public clonotypes were found by searching immuneACCESS, and the VDJdb browser was used to assess similarity to known antiviral clonotypes. In TCRdb, the immuneACCESS table is reduced to in-frame sequences with V and J assigned. These tables do not hold every clone; where another copy was compared, an unresolved V gene accounts for under half, and the others remain unexplained. V, J and clone size are taken as reported in that table, and D and trimming were inferred from the DNA itself. The sample table records about 64,000 clones; approximately 95% of these occur just once. The biggest ten clones account for more than 0.3% of the sample.

In the paper's terms, the time point label means: resected brain tissue, or blood drawn just prior to surgery. The surgery cases showing the highest brain T cell transcript signatures were chosen for TCR beta chain sequencing of brain tissue and, when available, of blood. Before surgery, the patients had been given at least one anti-epileptic drug. The TCR-sequenced patients were children whose drug-resistant epilepsy was caused by tuberous sclerosis complex, focal cortical dysplasia, Rasmussen encephalitis or hemimegalencephaly. Blood samples were collected immediately before the epilepsy surgery. Bulk genomic DNA was isolated from unsorted brain tissue and whole blood using the Monarch genomic DNA purification kit.

The sequencing used peripheral blood, collected at surgery. Recombination connected TRBV27 to TRBJ1-2; the D gene is perhaps TRBD1, on 5 matching bases. The source is a boy in the first two years of life with focal cortical dysplasia and intractable seizures. CDR3 sequence: CASSSRGGDYGYTF. The sequenced DNA: TGTGCCAGCAGTTCCCGGGGGGGAGACTATGGCTACACCTTC.